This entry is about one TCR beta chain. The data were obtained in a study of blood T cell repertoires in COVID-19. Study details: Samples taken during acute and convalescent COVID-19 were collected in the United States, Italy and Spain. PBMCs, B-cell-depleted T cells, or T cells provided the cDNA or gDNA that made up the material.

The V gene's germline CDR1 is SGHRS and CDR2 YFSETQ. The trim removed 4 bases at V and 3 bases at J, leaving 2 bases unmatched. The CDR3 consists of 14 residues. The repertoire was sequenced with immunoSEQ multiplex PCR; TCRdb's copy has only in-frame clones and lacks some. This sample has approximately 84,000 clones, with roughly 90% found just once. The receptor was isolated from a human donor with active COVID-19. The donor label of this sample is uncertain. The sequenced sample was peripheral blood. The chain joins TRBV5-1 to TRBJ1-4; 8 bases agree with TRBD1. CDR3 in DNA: TGCGCCAGCAGCAAGGGACAGGCTAATGAAAAACTGTTTTTT. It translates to CASSKGQANEKLFF.